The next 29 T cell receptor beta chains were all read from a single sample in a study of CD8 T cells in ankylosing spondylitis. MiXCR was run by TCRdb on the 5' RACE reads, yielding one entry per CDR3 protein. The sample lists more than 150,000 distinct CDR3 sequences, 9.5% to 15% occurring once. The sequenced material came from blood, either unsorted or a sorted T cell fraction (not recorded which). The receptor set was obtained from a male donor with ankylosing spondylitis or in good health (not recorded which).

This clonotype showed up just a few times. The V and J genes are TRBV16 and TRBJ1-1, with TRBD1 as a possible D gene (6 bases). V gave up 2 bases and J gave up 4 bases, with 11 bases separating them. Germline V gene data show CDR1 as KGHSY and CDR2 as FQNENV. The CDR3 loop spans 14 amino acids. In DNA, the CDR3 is TGTGCCAGCAGCCAAGGGGGGCGGATCACTGAAGCTTTCTTT. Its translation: CASSQGGRITEAFF.

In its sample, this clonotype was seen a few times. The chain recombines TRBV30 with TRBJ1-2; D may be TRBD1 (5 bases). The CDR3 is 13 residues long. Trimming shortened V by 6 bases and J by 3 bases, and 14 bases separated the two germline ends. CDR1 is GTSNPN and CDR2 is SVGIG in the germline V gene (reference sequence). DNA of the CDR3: TGTGCCTGCTCCGGGACTGAATACTATGGCTACACCTTC. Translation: CACSGTEYYGYTF.

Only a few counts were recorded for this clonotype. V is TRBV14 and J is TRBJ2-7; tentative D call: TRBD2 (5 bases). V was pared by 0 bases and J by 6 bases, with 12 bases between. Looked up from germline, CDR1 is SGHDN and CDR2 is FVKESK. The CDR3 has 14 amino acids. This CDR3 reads CASSQEMVGVEQYF. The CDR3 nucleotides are TGTGCCAGCAGCCAAGAAATGGTCGGGGTCGAGCAGTACTTC. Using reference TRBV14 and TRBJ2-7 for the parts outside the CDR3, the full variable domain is EAGVTQFPSHSVIEKGQTVTLRCDPISGHDNLYWYRRVMGKEIKFLLHFVKESKQDESGMPNNRFLAERTGGTYSTLKVQPAELEDSGVYFCASSQEMVGVEQYFGPGTRLTVT.

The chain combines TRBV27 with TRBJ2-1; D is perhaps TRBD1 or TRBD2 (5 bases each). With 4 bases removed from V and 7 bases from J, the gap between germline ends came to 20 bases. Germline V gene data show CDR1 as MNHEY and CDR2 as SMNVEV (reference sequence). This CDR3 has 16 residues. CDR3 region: CASSSLASRVYNEQFF. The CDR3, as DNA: TGTGCCAGCAGTTCCCTTGCTAGCAGGGTCTATAATGAGCAGTTCTTC.

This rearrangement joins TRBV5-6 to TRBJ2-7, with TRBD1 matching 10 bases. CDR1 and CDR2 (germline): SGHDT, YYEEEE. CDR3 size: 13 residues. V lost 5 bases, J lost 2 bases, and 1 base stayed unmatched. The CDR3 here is CASRGQGTYEQYF. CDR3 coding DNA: TGTGCCAGCAGGGGACAGGGGACCTACGAGCAGTACTTC.

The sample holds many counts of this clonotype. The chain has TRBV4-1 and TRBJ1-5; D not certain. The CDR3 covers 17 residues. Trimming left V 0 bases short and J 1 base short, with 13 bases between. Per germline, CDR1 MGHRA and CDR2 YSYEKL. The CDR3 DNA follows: TGCGCCAGCAGCCAAGATCCCACTATCGGCAGCAATCAGCCCCAGCATTTT. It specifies CASSQDPTIGSNQPQHF.

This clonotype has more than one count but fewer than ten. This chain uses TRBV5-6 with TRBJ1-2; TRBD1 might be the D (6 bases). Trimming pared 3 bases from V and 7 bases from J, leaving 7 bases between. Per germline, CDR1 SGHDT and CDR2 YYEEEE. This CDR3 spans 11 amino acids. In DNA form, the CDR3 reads TGTGCCAGCAGCTCCAGGGGTGGCTACACCTTC. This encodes CASSSRGGYTF. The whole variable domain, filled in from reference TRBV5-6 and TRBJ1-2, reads DAGVTQSPTHLIKTRGQQVTLRCSPKSGHDTVSWYQQALGQGPQFIFQYYEEEERQRGNFPDRFSGHQFPNYSSELNVNALLLGDSALYLCASSSRGGYTFGSGTRLTVV.

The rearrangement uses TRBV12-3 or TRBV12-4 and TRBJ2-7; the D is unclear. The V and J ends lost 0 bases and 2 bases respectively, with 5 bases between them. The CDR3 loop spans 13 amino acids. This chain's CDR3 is CASSLARTYEQYF. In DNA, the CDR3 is TGTGCCAGCAGTTTAGCGCGCACCTACGAGCAGTACTTC.

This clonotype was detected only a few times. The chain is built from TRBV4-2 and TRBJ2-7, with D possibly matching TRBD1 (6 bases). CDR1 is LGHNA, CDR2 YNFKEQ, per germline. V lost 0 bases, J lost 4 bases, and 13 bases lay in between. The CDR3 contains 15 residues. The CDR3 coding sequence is TGTGCCAGCAGCCAAGATCCAGGGGAAGAATACGAGCAGTACTTC. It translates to CASSQDPGEEYEQYF.

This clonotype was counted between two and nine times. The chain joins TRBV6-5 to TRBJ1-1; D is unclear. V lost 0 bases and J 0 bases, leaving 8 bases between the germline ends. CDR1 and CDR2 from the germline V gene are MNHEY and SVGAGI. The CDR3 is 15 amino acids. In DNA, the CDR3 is TGTGCCAGCAGTTACTCGAACGTTATGAACACTGAAGCTTTCTTT. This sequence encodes CASSYSNVMNTEAFF.

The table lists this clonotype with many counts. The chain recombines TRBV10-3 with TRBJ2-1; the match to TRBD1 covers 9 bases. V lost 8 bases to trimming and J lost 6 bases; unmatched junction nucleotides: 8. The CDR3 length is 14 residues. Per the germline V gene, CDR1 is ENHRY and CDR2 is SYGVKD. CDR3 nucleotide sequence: TGTGCCATCGTCCCCGGGACAGGGTCCAATGAGCAGTTCTTC. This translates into CAIVPGTGSNEQFF.

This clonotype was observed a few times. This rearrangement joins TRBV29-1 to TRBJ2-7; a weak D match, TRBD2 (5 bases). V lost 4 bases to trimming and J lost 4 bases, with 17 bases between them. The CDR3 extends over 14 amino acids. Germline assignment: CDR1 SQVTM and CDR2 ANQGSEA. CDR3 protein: CSVVVRSWEYEQYF. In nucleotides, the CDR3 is TGCAGCGTTGTGGTCAGGTCATGGGAGTACGAGCAGTACTTC.

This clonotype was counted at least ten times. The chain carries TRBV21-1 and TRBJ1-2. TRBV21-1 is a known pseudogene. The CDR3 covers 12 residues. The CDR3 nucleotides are TGTGCCAGCAGTAGGGTTAAGGGTGGCTACACCTTC. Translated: CASSRVKGGYTF.

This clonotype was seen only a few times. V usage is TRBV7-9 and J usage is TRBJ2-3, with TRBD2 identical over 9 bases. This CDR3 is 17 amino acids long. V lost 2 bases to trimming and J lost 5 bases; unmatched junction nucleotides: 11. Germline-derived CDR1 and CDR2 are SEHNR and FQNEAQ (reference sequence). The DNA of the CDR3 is TGTGCCAGCAGCTTATCGGGTAGCGGGAGTAGTGGAGATACGCAGTATTTT. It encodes CASSLSGSGSSGDTQYF.

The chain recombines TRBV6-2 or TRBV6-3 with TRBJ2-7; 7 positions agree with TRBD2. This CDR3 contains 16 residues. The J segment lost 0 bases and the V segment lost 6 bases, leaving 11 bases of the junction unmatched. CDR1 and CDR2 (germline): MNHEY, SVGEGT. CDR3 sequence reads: CASRASGYSSSYEQYF. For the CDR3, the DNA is TGTGCCAGCAGGGCTAGCGGATACTCGAGCTCCTACGAGCAGTACTTC.

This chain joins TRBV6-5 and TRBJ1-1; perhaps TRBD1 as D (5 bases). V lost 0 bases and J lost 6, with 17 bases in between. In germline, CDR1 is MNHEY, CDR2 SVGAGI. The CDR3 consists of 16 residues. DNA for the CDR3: TGTGCCAGCAGTTACTCACGGGACGCCCACGGCCCTGAAGCTTTCTTT. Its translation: CASSYSRDAHGPEAFF.

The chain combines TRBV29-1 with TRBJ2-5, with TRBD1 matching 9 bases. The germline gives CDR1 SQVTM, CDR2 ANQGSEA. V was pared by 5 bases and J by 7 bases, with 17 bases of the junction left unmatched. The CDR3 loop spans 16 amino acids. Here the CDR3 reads CSVISPMDRGIATQYF. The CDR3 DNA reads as TGCAGCGTTATATCCCCCATGGACAGGGGAATAGCGACCCAGTACTTC. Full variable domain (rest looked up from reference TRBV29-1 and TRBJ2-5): SAVISQKPSRDICQRGTSLTIQCQVDSQVTMMFWYRQQPGQSLTLIATANQGSEATYESGFVIDKFPISRPNLTFSTLTVSNMSPEDSSIYLCSVISPMDRGIATQYFGPGTRLLVL.

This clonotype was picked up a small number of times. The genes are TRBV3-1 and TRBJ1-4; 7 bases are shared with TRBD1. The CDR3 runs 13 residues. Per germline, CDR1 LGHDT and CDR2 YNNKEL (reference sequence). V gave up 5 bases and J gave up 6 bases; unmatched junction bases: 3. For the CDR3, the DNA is TGTGCCAGCAGCAGGGGGCTGGATGAAAAACTGTTTTTT. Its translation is CASSRGLDEKLFF.

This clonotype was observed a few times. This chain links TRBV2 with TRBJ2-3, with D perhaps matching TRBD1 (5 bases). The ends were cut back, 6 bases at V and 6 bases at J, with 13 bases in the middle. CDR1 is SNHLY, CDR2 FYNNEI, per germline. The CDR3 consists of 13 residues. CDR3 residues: CASRTTESDTQYF. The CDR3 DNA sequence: TGTGCCAGCAGGACGACAGAATCGGATACGCAGTATTTT.

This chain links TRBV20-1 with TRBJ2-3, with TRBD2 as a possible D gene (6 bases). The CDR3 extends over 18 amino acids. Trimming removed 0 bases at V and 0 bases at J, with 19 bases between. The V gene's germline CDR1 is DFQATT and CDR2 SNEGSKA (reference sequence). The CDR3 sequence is CSARDNFGGAPSTDTQYF. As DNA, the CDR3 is TGCAGTGCTAGAGATAATTTTGGCGGGGCCCCTAGCACAGATACGCAGTATTTT.

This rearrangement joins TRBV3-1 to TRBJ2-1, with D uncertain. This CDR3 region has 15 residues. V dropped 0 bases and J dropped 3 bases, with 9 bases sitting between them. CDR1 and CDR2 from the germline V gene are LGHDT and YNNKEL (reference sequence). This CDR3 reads CASSQDRAGYNEQFF. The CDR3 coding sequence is TGTGCCAGCAGCCAAGATAGGGCAGGCTACAATGAGCAGTTCTTC.

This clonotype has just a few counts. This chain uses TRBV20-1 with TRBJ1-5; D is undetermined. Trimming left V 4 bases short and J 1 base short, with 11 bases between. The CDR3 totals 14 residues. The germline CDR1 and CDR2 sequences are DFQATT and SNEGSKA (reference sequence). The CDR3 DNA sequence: TGCAGTGCTAATGAACAGCTCAGCAATCAGCCCCAGCATTTT. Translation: CSANEQLSNQPQHF.

CDR3 in amino acids: CASSPSGNNEQFF. DNA of the CDR3: TGTGCCAGCAGCCCGAGCGGTAACAATGAGCAGTTCTTC. The rearrangement links TRBV7-8 to TRBJ2-1; a possible D gene is TRBD2 (5 bases). Germline assignment: CDR1 SGHVS and CDR2 FQNEAQ. This CDR3 has 13 amino acids. The ends were cut back, 5 bases at V and 5 bases at J, with 10 bases in the middle.

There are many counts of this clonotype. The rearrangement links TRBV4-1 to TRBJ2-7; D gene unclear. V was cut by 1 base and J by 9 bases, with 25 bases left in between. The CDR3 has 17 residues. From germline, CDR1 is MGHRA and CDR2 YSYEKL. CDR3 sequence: CASSQGSPLSLLGGQYF. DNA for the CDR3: TGCGCCAGCAGCCAAGGTTCACCTCTCTCCCTCCTTGGTGGGCAGTACTTC.

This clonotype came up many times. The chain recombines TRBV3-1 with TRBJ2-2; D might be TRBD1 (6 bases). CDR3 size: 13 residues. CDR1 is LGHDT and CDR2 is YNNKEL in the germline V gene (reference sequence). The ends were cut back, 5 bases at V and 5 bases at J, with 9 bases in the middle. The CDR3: CASSATGTGELFF. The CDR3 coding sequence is TGTGCCAGCAGCGCCACAGGGACCGGGGAGCTGTTTTTT. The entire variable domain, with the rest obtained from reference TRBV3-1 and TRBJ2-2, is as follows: DTAVSQTPKYLVTQMGNDKSIKCEQNLGHDTMYWYKQDSKKFLKIMFSYNNKELIINETVPNRFSPKSPDKAHLNLHINSLELGDSAVYFCASSATGTGELFFGEGSRLTVL.

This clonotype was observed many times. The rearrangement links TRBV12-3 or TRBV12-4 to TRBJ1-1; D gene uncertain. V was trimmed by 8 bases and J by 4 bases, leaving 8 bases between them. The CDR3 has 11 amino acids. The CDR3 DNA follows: TGTGCCAGCCACAGCGGCACTGAAGCTTTCTTT. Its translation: CASHSGTEAFF.

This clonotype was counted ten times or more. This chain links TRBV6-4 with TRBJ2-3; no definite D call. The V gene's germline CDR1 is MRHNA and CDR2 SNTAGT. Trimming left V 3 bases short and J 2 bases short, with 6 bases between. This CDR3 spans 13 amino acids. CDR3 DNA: TGTGCCAGCAGTGATCGACCCACAGATACGCAGTATTTT. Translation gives CASSDRPTDTQYF.

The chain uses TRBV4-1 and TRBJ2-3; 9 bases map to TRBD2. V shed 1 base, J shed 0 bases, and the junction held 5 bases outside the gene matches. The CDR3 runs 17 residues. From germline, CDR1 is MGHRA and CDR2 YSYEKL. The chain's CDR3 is CASSQGMTSGSTDTQYF. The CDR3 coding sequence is TGCGCCAGCAGCCAAGGAATGACTAGCGGTAGCACAGATACGCAGTATTTT.

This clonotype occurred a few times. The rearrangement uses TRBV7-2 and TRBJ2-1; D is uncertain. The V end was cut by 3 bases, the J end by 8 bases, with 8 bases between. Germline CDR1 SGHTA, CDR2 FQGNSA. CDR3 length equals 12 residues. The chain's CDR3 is CASSFLTHEQFF. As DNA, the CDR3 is TGTGCCAGCAGCTTTTTGACCCATGAGCAGTTCTTC.